The rows below give T cell receptor beta chains drawn from one sample of a study of T cell responses to AZD1222 COVID-19 vaccine. Sequenced by immunoSEQ multiplex PCR; TCRdb stores in-frame clones only, minus some. The sample shows 150,000 to 200,000 clones, 80% to 90% of them seen only once. Here the sequenced sample was peripheral blood, taken on day 0 of AZD1222 vaccination. Source of these receptors: an adult in good health. Each CDR3 is given with its conserved first and last residue. The D gene is left open where the match is weak. The size field is filled for only some rows; it gives once, few, many or a size class.

TRBD2 TRBJ2-5 - TRBV6-5 TGTGCCAGCAGCGGGGGGGCCAACCAAGAGACCCAGTACTTC CASSGGANQETQYF
- TRBJ2-7 - TRBV5-1 TGCGCCAGCAGCTTGCCCAAAACGGGCCGCGTCGACGAGCAGTACTTC CASSLPKTGRVDEQYF
- TRBJ1-4 - TRBV5-1 TGCGCCAGCAGCCAAACTATACTCACAGGAAGTAATGAAAAACTGTTTTTT CASSQTILTGSNEKLFF
- TRBJ1-2 - TRBV9 TGTGCCAGCAGCCACCCCAGTATGTCCACCTTC CASSHPSMSTF
- TRBJ2-7 - TRBV29-1 TGCAGCGTTGAACCCCAGGGATCCTACGAGCAGTACTTC CSVEPQGSYEQYF
TRBD1 TRBJ2-2 - TRBV2 TGTGCCAGCAGTAAGGGACAGGGAGGCACCGGGGAGCTGTTTTTT CASSKGQGGTGELFF
- TRBJ2-5 - TRBV3-1/TRBV3-2 TGTGCCAGCAGTAGACAGGTTCAAGAGACCCAGTACTTC CASSRQVQETQYF
- TRBJ1-5 - TRBV11-2 TGTGCCAGCAGCTTAGCCTCCCAGCTCAGCAATCAGCCCCAGCATTTT CASSLASQLSNQPQHF
TRBD2 TRBJ2-3 - TRBV2 TGTGCCAGCAATCTAGCGGGGCCCCGTAGCACAGATACGCAGTATTTT CASNLAGPRSTDTQYF
- TRBJ1-6 - TRBV2 TGTGCCAGCAGTGAACCTACCGGGACGGAAGATAATTCACCCCTCCACTTT CASSEPTGTEDNSPLHF
- TRBJ2-7 - TRBV5-4 TGTGCCAGCAGCGCGGGGGGGCGACAGGGGTCGGTGGACGAGCAGTACTTC CASSAGGRQGSVDEQYF
TRBD2 TRBJ2-1 - TRBV23-1 TGCGCCAGCAGTCCCGCCTATTTCAGCGGGGCCTACAATGAGCAGTTCTTC CASSPAYFSGAYNEQFF
- TRBJ1-2 - TRBV7-2 TGTGCCAGCAGTCTTAAAAGGGGGAGCAACTATGGCTACACCTTC CASSLKRGSNYGYTF
- TRBJ1-1 - TRBV4-2 TGTGCCAGCAGCCAAGTAGGCACTGAAGCTTTCTTT CASSQVGTEAFF
- TRBJ1-4 once TRBV4-2 TGTGCCAGCAGCCGCCGCACATACCTTAATGAAAAACTGTTTTTT CASSRRTYLNEKLFF
TRBD1 TRBJ2-3 - TRBV9 TGTGCCAGCAGCCACGCAAGGGGGACAGGGGGCGATCCAGATACGCAGTATTTT CASSHARGTGGDPDTQYF
- TRBJ2-1 - TRBV5-1 TGCGCCAGCAGCTTTGGGGGTGAGCAGTTCTTC CASSFGGEQFF
- TRBJ1-2 - TRBV3-1/TRBV3-2 TGTGCCAGCAGCCCCTTTCTGGGGGGGGCGGATGGCTACACCTTC CASSPFLGGADGYTF
- TRBJ2-3 - TRBV18 TGTGCCAGCTCACCATCTTTAGGGGTTGATACGCAGTATTTT CASSPSLGVDTQYF
- TRBJ1-5 - TRBV4-3 TGCGCCAGCAGCCAAGTTGTGAATCAGCCCCAGCATTTT CASSQVVNQPQHF
- TRBJ2-3 - TRBV2 TGTGCCAGCGAGGCGGATACGCAGTATTTT CASEADTQYF
- TRBJ2-7 - TRBV6-1 TGTGCCAGCAGTGAAGCGCCTGGGAGGGGGTTGGAGCAGTACTTC CASSEAPGRGLEQYF
- TRBJ2-5 - TRBV10-3 TGTGCCATCAGTGAGTCAGGGGGGGGCCAAAAGACCCAGTACTTC CAISESGGGQKTQYF
- TRBJ1-2 - TRBV27 TGTGCCAGCAGTTTCCGGGGGGCCTATGGCTACACCTTC CASSFRGAYGYTF
TRBD2 TRBJ2-3 - TRBV18 TGTGCCAGCCCCCCAGCGGGGGGGCCAGTAGATACGCAGTATTTT CASPPAGGPVDTQYF
TRBD1 TRBJ2-7 - TRBV15 TGTGCCACCAGCAGGGACTGGGACAGGGTGACCGAGCAGTACTTC CATSRDWDRVTEQYF
TRBD1 TRBJ1-3 once TRBV4-3 TGCGCCAGCAGCCAAGAGGACAGGGGGCTTGGTGAGTCTGGAAACACCATATATTTT CASSQEDRGLGESGNTIYF
TRBD1 TRBJ2-5 - TRBV3-1/TRBV3-2 TGTGCCAGCAGGTACACCATGGGACAGGGAAGATTGGAGACCCAGTACTTC CASRYTMGQGRLETQYF
- TRBJ1-4 - TRBV5-1 TGCGCCAGCAGCCAGGATGAGGAAAAACTGTTTTTT CASSQDEEKLFF
TRBD1 TRBJ1-5 - TRBV7-9 TGTGCCAGCAGCTGGGGACAGATCAATCAGCCCCAGCATTTT CASSWGQINQPQHF
- TRBJ2-6 - TRBV12-5 TGTGCTAGTGGTTTGGTACTCGGTCTACACTCTGGGGCCAACGTCCTGACTTTC CASGLVLGLHSGANVLTF
- TRBJ2-1 - TRBV3-1/TRBV3-2 TGTGCCAGCAGCCAACAACAAGGGCACAATGAGCAGTTCTTC CASSQQQGHNEQFF
TRBD1 TRBJ2-5 - TRBV6-5 TGTGCCAGCAGCAGAACAGGGGCCACAGAGACCCAGTACTTC CASSRTGATETQYF
- TRBJ1-2 few TRBV30 TGTGCCTGGGGGGATGGGGGCTTTGGTGGCTACACCTTC CAWGDGGFGGYTF
TRBD1 TRBJ1-6 - TRBV3-1/TRBV3-2 TGTGCCAGCAGCCCCCAGGGACAGTTGAATTCACCCCTCCACTTT CASSPQGQLNSPLHF
- TRBJ1-2 once TRBV28 TGTGCCAGCAGTTTAAGTACAGGGATCGTTGCTGGCTACACCTTC CASSLSTGIVAGYTF
- TRBJ2-5 - TRBV6-5 TGTGCCAGCAGTTACGGGCACGGGGGAAACCAAGAGACCCAGTACTTC CASSYGHGGNQETQYF
TRBD2 TRBJ2-7 - TRBV7-2 TGTGCCAGCAGCTTAGCGCTCGCGGGGGGGATTTACGAGCAGTACTTC CASSLALAGGIYEQYF
TRBD1 TRBJ1-1 - TRBV7-2 TGTGCCAGCAGCTTAGAGGGGGCGAACACTGAAGCTTTCTTT CASSLEGANTEAFF
- TRBJ1-1 once TRBV5-1 TGCGCCAGCAGCTTGGTGGGGGGCCGGACTGAAGCTTTCTTT CASSLVGGRTEAFF
TRBD2 TRBJ2-1 - TRBV30 TGTGCCTGGACCAGACCGGATGGGCTAGCGGGGGGGCTCCGGAATGAGCAGTTCTTC CAWTRPDGLAGGLRNEQFF
- TRBJ2-1 - TRBV27 TGTGCCAGCAGTCCCTCTCTTTTGTCCTACAATGAGCAGTTCTTC CASSPSLLSYNEQFF
- TRBJ2-3 - TRBV9 TGTGCCAGCAGCGTAGCAACCGGCCTGGTAGATACGCAGTATTTT CASSVATGLVDTQYF
- TRBJ1-2 - TRBV6-1 TGTGCCAGCAGTGAAGGGTGGGGATCCTATGGCTACACCTTC CASSEGWGSYGYTF
- TRBJ1-2 - TRBV12-3/TRBV12-4 TGTGCCAGCAGCCGGTTGATGGCTGGTGGCTACACCTTC CASSRLMAGGYTF